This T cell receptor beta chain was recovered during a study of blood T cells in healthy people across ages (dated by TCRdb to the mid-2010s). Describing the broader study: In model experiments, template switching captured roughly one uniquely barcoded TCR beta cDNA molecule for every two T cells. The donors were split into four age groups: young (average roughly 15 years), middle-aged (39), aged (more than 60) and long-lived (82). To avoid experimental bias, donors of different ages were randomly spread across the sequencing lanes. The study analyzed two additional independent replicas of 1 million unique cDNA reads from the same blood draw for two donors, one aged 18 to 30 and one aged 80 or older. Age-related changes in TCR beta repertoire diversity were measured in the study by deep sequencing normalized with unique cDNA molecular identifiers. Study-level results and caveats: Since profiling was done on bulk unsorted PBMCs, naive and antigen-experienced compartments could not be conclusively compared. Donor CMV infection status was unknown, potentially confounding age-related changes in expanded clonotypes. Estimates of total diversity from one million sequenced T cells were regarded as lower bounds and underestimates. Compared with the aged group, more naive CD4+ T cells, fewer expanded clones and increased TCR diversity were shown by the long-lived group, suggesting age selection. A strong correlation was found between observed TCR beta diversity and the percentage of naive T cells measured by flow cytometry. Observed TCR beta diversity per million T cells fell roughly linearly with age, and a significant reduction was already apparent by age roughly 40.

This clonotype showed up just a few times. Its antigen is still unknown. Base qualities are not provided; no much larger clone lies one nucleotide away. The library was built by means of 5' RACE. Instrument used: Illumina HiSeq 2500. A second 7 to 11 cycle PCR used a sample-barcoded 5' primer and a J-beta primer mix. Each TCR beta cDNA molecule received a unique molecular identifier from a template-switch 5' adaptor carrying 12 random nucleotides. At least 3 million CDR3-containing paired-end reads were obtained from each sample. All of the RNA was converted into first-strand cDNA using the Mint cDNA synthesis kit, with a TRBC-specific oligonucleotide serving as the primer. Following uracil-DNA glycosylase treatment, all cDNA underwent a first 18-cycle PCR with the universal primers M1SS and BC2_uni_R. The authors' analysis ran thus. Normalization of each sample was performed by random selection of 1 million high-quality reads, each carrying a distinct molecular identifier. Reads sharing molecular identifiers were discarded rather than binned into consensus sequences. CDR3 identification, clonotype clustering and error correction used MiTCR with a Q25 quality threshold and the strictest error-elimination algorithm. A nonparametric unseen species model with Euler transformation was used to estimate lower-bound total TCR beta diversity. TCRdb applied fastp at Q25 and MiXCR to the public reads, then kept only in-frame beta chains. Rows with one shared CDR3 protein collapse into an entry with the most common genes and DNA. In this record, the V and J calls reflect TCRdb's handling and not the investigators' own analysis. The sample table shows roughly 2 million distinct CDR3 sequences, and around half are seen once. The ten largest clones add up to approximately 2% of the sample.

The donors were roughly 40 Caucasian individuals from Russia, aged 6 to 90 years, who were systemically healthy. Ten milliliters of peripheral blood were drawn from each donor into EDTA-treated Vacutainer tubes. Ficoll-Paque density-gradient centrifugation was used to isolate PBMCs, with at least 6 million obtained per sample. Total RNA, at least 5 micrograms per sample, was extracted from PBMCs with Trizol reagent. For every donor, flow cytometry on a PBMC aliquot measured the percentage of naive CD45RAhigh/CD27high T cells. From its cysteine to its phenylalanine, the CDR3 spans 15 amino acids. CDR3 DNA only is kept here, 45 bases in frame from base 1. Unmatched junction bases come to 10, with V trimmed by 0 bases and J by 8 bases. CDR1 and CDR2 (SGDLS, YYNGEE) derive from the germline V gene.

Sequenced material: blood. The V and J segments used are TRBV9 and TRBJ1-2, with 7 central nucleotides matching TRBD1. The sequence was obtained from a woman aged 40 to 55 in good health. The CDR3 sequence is CASSVDQGEYWGYTF. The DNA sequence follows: TGTGCCAGCAGCGTAGACCAGGGGGAGTACTGGGGCTACACCTTC.